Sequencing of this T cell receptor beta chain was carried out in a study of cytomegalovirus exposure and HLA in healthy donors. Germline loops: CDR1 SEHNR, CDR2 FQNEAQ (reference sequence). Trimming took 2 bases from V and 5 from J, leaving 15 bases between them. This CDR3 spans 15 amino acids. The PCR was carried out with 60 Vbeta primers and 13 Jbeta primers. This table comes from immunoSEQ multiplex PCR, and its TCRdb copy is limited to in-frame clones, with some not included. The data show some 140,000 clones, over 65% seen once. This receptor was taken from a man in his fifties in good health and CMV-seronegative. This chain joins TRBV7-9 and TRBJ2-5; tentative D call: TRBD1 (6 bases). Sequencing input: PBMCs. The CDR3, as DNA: TGTGCCAGCAGCTTACGTTACAGGGTCGTCGAGACCCAGTACTTC. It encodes CASSLRYRVVETQYF.